Below, 22 T cell receptor beta chains from the same sample are listed, as sequenced in a study of T cells in Graves' hyperthyroidism and ophthalmopathy. Amplification of TCR beta CDR3 regions was performed using RNA transcripts as template. RT-PCR in the first round (using the HTBI primer set) targeted the TCR CDR3. TCRdb analysed the multiplex PCR reads with MiXCR anew, one entry per CDR3 protein. The sample lists some 250,000 distinct CDR3 sequences; roughly 15% were seen once. What was sequenced was blood. The receptors stem from a woman aged 40 to 49 with Graves' hyperthyroidism that later progressed to Graves' ophthalmopathy.

This clonotype has just a few counts. The V gene is TRBV18, the J gene TRBJ2-5, with D perhaps matching TRBD1 (5 bases). V was cut by 3 bases and J by 5 bases, with 16 bases left in between. CDR1 KGHSH and CDR2 LQKENI come from the germline V gene. The CDR3 length is 15 residues. The CDR3, as DNA: TGTGCCAGCTCACCTCGGCCTGGAGCAGGGGAGACCCAGTACTTC. Translating it yields CASSPRPGAGETQYF.

This clonotype occurred many times. The DNA for the CDR3 is TGTGCCAGCAGCCAAGATGACCTCTGGGCAGGGGAAGACACTGAAGCTTTCTTT. It yields the protein CASSQDDLWAGEDTEAFF. V gene TRBV3-1 combines with J gene TRBJ1-1; perhaps TRBD1 as D (6 bases). CDR1 is LGHDT, CDR2 YNNKEL, per germline (reference sequence). Trimming shortened V by 0 bases and J by 3 bases, and 20 bases separated the two germline ends. The CDR3 contains 18 residues.

This clonotype occurred a few times. The V gene is TRBV19, the J gene TRBJ2-2; D remains unclear. This CDR3 contains 15 residues. V lost 3 bases and J 5 bases, leaving 13 bases between the germline ends. Germline lookup yields CDR1 LNHDA and CDR2 SQIVND (reference sequence). For the CDR3, the DNA is TGTGCCAGTAGTATTAGTCTGGTAATGACCGGGGAGCTGTTTTTT. Translated, it gives CASSISLVMTGELFF.

This clonotype was counted many times. The V and J genes are TRBV30 and TRBJ2-3; tentative D call: TRBD2 (5 bases). The CDR3 is 15 amino acids. The germline CDR1 and CDR2 sequences are GTSNPN and SVGIG (reference sequence). Trimming left V 0 bases short and J 1 base short, with 11 bases between. CDR3 sequence: CAWSVGRGGTDTQYF. CDR3 nucleotide sequence: TGTGCCTGGAGTGTAGGCCGGGGAGGCACAGATACGCAGTATTTT.

This clonotype was observed many times. V and J are TRBV10-3 and TRBJ1-5, with D hard to call. Germline lookup yields CDR1 ENHRY and CDR2 SYGVKD. This CDR3 is 13 amino acids long. Deletions cut 11 bases from V and 1 base from J, with 12 bases between. Written as DNA, the CDR3 is TGTGCCGCCAGGCCTTCCAGCAATCAGCCCCAGCATTTT. Its protein product is CAARPSSNQPQHF.

This chain uses TRBV7-9 with TRBJ1-1; no clear D. The CDR3 covers 15 residues. Germline V gene sequence: CDR1 SEHNR, CDR2 FQNEAQ (reference sequence). Trimming left V 3 bases short and J 0 bases short, with 11 bases between. CDR3 in amino acids: CASSLSPGMNTEAFF. The CDR3 nucleotides read TGTGCCAGCAGCTTGTCGCCGGGGATGAACACTGAAGCTTTCTTT.

This clonotype showed up many times. CDR3 sequence: CASPPRAGRGTQYF. CDR3 DNA: TGTGCTAGTCCGCCCCGGGCGGGGAGGGGGACCCAGTACTTC. V usage is TRBV12-5 and J usage is TRBJ2-5; 7 bases align to TRBD2. CDR3 length equals 14 residues. Losses at the gene ends were 8 bases for V and 7 bases for J; bases not matched to a gene: 13. Germline CDR1 reads LGHNT; CDR2 reads FRNRAP.

This clonotype was detected ten times or more. The genes are TRBV7-9 and TRBJ2-1; TRBD1 aligns across 8 bases. The germline gives CDR1 SEHNR, CDR2 FQNEAQ (reference sequence). The CDR3 contains 16 residues. Trimming at V came to 5 bases and at J to 3 bases, leaving 9 bases not matched to a gene. In DNA form, the CDR3 reads TGTGCCAGCAGCCTTACAGGGGGGCAAGGCTACAATGAGCAGTTCTTC. It yields the protein CASSLTGGQGYNEQFF.

This clonotype was detected many times. The rearrangement uses TRBV27 and TRBJ1-6, with 10 bases identical to TRBD1. This CDR3 comprises 17 residues. Per germline, CDR1 MNHEY and CDR2 SMNVEV (reference sequence). V lost 5 bases to trimming and J lost 7 bases; unmatched junction nucleotides: 11. This CDR3 reads CASSRDRGSVNNSPLHF. CDR3 nucleotides: TGTGCCAGCAGTCGGGACAGGGGCTCAGTTAACAATTCACCCCTCCACTTT.

This clonotype was observed a handful of times. The rearrangement links TRBV5-1 to TRBJ1-2; no definite D call. The germline CDR1 and CDR2 sequences are SGHRS and YFSETQ. Trimming removed 7 bases at V and 4 bases at J, with 11 bases between. The CDR3 contains 12 residues. CDR3 protein: CASSGESYGYTF. CDR3 sequence (DNA): TGCGCCAGCTCCGGAGAGAGCTATGGCTACACCTTC.

Concerning this clonotype: This may arise from a read error, as a much more abundant clone is one base away. The V gene is TRBV7-2, the J gene TRBJ1-6, with D uncertain. Germline CDR1 SGHTA, CDR2 FQGNSA. The CDR3 has 16 residues. The V and J ends lost 6 bases and 9 bases respectively, with 21 bases between them. CDR3 loop: CASSRHRPGNSSPLHF. DNA of the CDR3: TGTGCCAGCAGTCGCCATCGACCGGGAAATAGTTCACCCCTCCACTTT.

The table lists this clonotype with many counts. The gene calls are TRBV12-3 or TRBV12-4 and TRBJ2-7; 8 positions agree with TRBD2. Trimming removed 4 bases from V and 5 bases from J; junction bases left unmatched: 1. The CDR3 is made up of 12 amino acids. The CDR3 DNA reads TGTGCCAGCAGTTATAGCGGGAACGAGCAGTACTTC. Protein: CASSYSGNEQYF.

There are many counts of this clonotype. V gene TRBV18 combines with J gene TRBJ2-1, with no clear D. With 5 bases removed from V and 8 bases from J, the gap between germline ends came to 16 bases. CDR1 is KGHSH and CDR2 is LQKENI in the germline V gene. This CDR3 region has 14 residues. CDR3 region: CASSSPTAFHEQFF. CDR3 DNA: TGTGCCAGCTCATCGCCTACAGCCTTCCATGAGCAGTTCTTC.

This clonotype was observed at least ten times. The genes are TRBV6-5 and TRBJ1-1; D gene unclear. From germline, CDR1 is MNHEY and CDR2 SVGAGI. The V and J ends lost 0 bases and 1 base respectively, with 9 bases between them. This CDR3 spans 15 amino acids. Here the CDR3 reads CASSYSSEGNTEAFF. CDR3 nucleotide sequence: TGTGCCAGCAGTTACTCGTCTGAGGGGAACACTGAAGCTTTCTTT.

This clonotype was counted at least ten times. This chain joins TRBV27 and TRBJ1-6, with TRBD1 matching over 7 bases. V gave up 5 bases and J gave up 0 bases; unmatched junction bases: 7. Germline V gene sequence: CDR1 MNHEY, CDR2 SMNVEV (reference sequence). CDR3 length equals 17 residues. The CDR3 DNA is TGTGCCAGCAGTCGACAGGGTATCAACTCCTATAATTCACCCCTCCACTTT. It translates to CASSRQGINSYNSPLHF.

This clonotype was detected many times. V gene TRBV25-1 combines with J gene TRBJ1-1; 9 nucleotides agree with TRBD1. Germline lookup yields CDR1 MGHDK and CDR2 SYGVNS. This CDR3 is built from 14 residues. V was pared by 7 bases and J by 5 bases, with 8 bases of the junction left unmatched. The CDR3 nucleotides read TGTGCCAGCAATAAACAGGGGGCAGGAACTGAAGCTTTCTTT. It specifies CASNKQGAGTEAFF. Full variable domain (rest looked up from reference TRBV25-1 and TRBJ1-1): EADIYQTPRYLVIGTGKKITLECSQTMGHDKMYWYQQDPGMELHLIHYSYGVNSTEKGDLSSESTVSRIRTEHFPLTLESARPSHTSQYLCASNKQGAGTEAFFGQGTRLTVV.

This clonotype was observed a few times. A much more abundant neighbour one base away suggests this may be a read error. This rearrangement joins TRBV28 to TRBJ2-7, with TRBD1 identical over 7 bases. With V trimmed by 5 bases and J by 4 bases, 5 bases remained unmatched. Germline V gene data show CDR1 as MDHEN and CDR2 as SYDVKM. The CDR3 is 13 residues long. CDR3 DNA sequence: TGTGCCAGCAGTGTTAGGGGGCATTACGAGCAGTACTTC. Translating gives CASSVRGHYEQYF.

A few counts support this clonotype. This may arise from a read error, as a much more abundant clone is one base away. The chain employs TRBV11-2 and TRBJ1-4; D unresolved. The CDR3 runs to 12 residues. Germline values: CDR1 SGHAT, CDR2 FQNNGV. The CDR3 DNA follows: TGTGTCAGCAGCTCGCAGAATGAAAAACTGTTTTTT. It is translated as CVSSSQNEKLFF.

This clonotype was observed many times. The gene calls are TRBV7-9 and TRBJ2-2; D unclear. V was cut by 1 base and J by 4 bases, with 7 bases left in between. Germline CDR1 reads SEHNR; CDR2 reads FQNEAQ (reference sequence). There are 14 residues in the CDR3. The CDR3 DNA follows: TGTGCCAGCAGCTTAGAAGGGCCCACCGGGGAGCTGTTTTTT. Translated: CASSLEGPTGELFF.

The sample holds many counts of this clonotype. The chain couples TRBV20-1 to TRBJ1-1; perhaps TRBD1 as D (6 bases). The CDR3 runs to 16 residues. The germline V gene has CDR1 DFQATT and CDR2 SNEGSKA (reference sequence). V was clipped by 6 bases and J by 0 bases, with 20 bases between them. CDR3 coding DNA: TGCAGTGCCGACAGGACGTTTGGGAGCATGAACACTGAAGCTTTCTTT. Translated: CSADRTFGSMNTEAFF.

Details on this clonotype: This clone may be a read error of a much larger clone one base away. This rearrangement joins TRBV10-3 to TRBJ2-3; D perhaps matches TRBD2 (5 bases). The CDR3 consists of 17 residues. The germline CDR1 and CDR2 sequences are ENHRY and SYGVKD. CDR3 DNA: TGTGGCATCAGTGAGTCGGTCGGGCTAGCAGACACAGATACGCAGTATTTT. It codes for CGISESVGLADTDTQYF.

This clonotype was counted at least ten times. The chain is built from TRBV4-1 and TRBJ1-1; no reliable D call. Deletions cut 4 bases from V and 1 base from J, with 10 bases between. The CDR3 runs 14 residues. Looked up from germline, CDR1 is MGHRA and CDR2 is YSYEKL. The CDR3 loop reads CASSPERANTEAFF. The CDR3 nucleotides are TGCGCCAGCAGCCCCGAACGGGCGAACACTGAAGCTTTCTTT.